Listed below are T cell receptor beta chains from one sample, sequenced in a study of CD8+CD57+ T cells in acquired aplastic anemia. Each CDR3 protein is one row after TCRdb ran MiXCR on the reads. The repertoire consists of under 200,000 distinct CDR3 sequences, with 55% to 70% occurring once and the leading ten covering 45% to 55%. Sequencing used sorted CD4+, CD8+, or CD8+CD57+ T cells (not recorded which) from PBMCs. The receptors stem from a human donor in good health. Both conserved end residues are part of each CDR3. The order of the fields is J gene, D gene, V gene, clone size, CDR3 DNA, CDR3 protein. The D gene is left open where the match is weak. The size entry is marked missing in some rows and otherwise reads once, few, many or a size class.

j_gene: TRBJ2-5; d_gene: .; v_gene: TRBV15; abundance: many; CDR3nt: TGTGCCACCAGCAGAGATCATATTTTGGGGATTGAGACCCAGTACTTC; CDR3aa: CATSRDHILGIETQYF
j_gene: TRBJ2-7; d_gene: TRBD1; v_gene: TRBV7-9; abundance: .; CDR3nt: TGTGCCAGCAGCCCGAGGACAGGGAAGGGTACCTACGAGCAGTACTTC; CDR3aa: CASSPRTGKGTYEQYF
j_gene: TRBJ1-1; d_gene: .; v_gene: TRBV6-5; abundance: .; CDR3nt: TGTGCCAGCAGTTACTTCCGGTGGATAAACACTGAAGCTTTCTTT; CDR3aa: CASSYFRWINTEAFF
j_gene: TRBJ1-1; d_gene: TRBD1; v_gene: TRBV7-9; abundance: many; CDR3nt: TGTGCCAGCAGCCCCCGACAGGGAAGAATTGACACTGAAGCTTTCTTT; CDR3aa: CASSPRQGRIDTEAFF
j_gene: TRBJ1-3; d_gene: .; v_gene: TRBV9; abundance: .; CDR3nt: TGTGCCAGCAGCGTAGGATCTCAGGGGAACACCATATATTTT; CDR3aa: CASSVGSQGNTIYF
j_gene: TRBJ1-1; d_gene: .; v_gene: TRBV20-1; abundance: .; CDR3nt: TGCAGTGCTAGTCAGGGCAGAGTGAACACTGAAGCTTTCTTT; CDR3aa: CSASQGRVNTEAFF
j_gene: TRBJ2-3; d_gene: .; v_gene: TRBV9; abundance: .; CDR3nt: TGTGCCAGCAGCGTGGAAGGGCATACGCAGTATTTT; CDR3aa: CASSVEGHTQYF
j_gene: TRBJ1-1; d_gene: .; v_gene: TRBV7-9; abundance: .; CDR3nt: TGTGCCAGCAGCCGCAGACAGGCACTGAACACTGAAGCTTTCTTT; CDR3aa: CASSRRQALNTEAFF
j_gene: TRBJ2-7; d_gene: TRBD2; v_gene: TRBV5-1; abundance: .; CDR3nt: TGCGCCAGCAGCCTGGGGCGGGGGAGGTCCTACGAGCAGTACTTC; CDR3aa: CASSLGRGRSYEQYF
j_gene: TRBJ2-5; d_gene: .; v_gene: TRBV5-6; abundance: many; CDR3nt: TGTGCCAGCAGCTTAAGACGGAGACAAGAGACCCAGTACTTC; CDR3aa: CASSLRRRQETQYF
j_gene: TRBJ1-2; d_gene: .; v_gene: TRBV5-4; abundance: once; CDR3nt: TGTGCCAGCAGCCTGGAAGGGATCTCGAGCTATGGCTACACCTTC; CDR3aa: CASSLEGISSYGYTF
j_gene: TRBJ2-1; d_gene: TRBD1; v_gene: TRBV7-9; abundance: .; CDR3nt: TGTGCCAGCAGCTCCGGGACAGGGGAAGACAATGAGCAGTTCTTC; CDR3aa: CASSSGTGEDNEQFF
j_gene: TRBJ1-2; d_gene: .; v_gene: TRBV19; abundance: .; CDR3nt: TGTGCCAGTTACAGTGATCCGAACTATGGCTACACCTTC; CDR3aa: CASYSDPNYGYTF
j_gene: TRBJ2-3; d_gene: .; v_gene: TRBV7-9; abundance: .; CDR3nt: TGTGCCAGCAGCTTAGGGACTATTCTCACAGATACGCAGTATTTT; CDR3aa: CASSLGTILTDTQYF
j_gene: TRBJ1-3; d_gene: .; v_gene: TRBV10-3; abundance: .; CDR3nt: TGTGCCATCAGTGAGGGGAAACTCCTGCCCTCTGGAAACACCATATATTTT; CDR3aa: CAISEGKLLPSGNTIYF
j_gene: TRBJ2-7; d_gene: .; v_gene: TRBV10-2; abundance: .; CDR3nt: TGCGCCAGCGGAGGTGTGGGGGGTGAAATCTACGAGCAGTACTTC; CDR3aa: CASGGVGGEIYEQYF
j_gene: TRBJ2-7; d_gene: .; v_gene: TRBV5-6; abundance: few; CDR3nt: TGTGCCAGCAGCCTCATGCAGGGAGACACCTACGAGCAGTACTTC; CDR3aa: CASSLMQGDTYEQYF